Below are 20 T cell receptor beta chains sequenced from a single sample in a study of post-analysis software for immune sequencing data (dated by TCRdb to the mid-2010s). The method was PCR. The sequencer listed for this sample is Illumina HiSeq 2500. To reduce PCR and sequencing biases, unique molecular identifiers were built into the TCR beta cDNA libraries. TCRdb reran the public reads through fastp at Q25 and MiXCR, keeping productive beta chains. All rows with the same CDR3 protein become a single entry with the most common DNA and genes. The sample table contains a few hundred thousand distinct CDR3 sequences; only one count was recorded for 36% of them. Around 5% of the sample rests with the top ten. Antigens of these TCRs are unknown. Broad study findings and their caveats: Roughly 5 TRBV segments, including TRBV5-6, TRBV5-1 and TRBV20-1, were significantly more frequent in patients than controls.

The specimen was blood. The source is a girl between 10 and 17 years old with multiple sclerosis.

This clonotype was seen many times. The chain links TRBV5-1 to TRBJ1-2; no clear D. The V gene lost 1 base and the J gene lost 8 bases, with 18 bases spanning the gap. Germline CDR1 and CDR2: SGHRS and YFSETQ. This CDR3 is built from 15 residues. DNA for the CDR3: TGCGCCAGCAGCTTGTCCCAAAACGGTGCAGTCGGCTACACCTTC. It translates to CASSLSQNGAVGYTF.

This sequence joins TRBV19 and TRBJ2-4, with D tentatively TRBD2 (6 bases). The better agreement between TRBJ2-5 and the DNA end casts doubt on the J call. The CDR3 has 15 amino acids. CDR1 and CDR2 (germline): LNHDA, SQIVND (reference sequence). CDR3 DNA: TGTGCCAGTAGTATAGACTCCGGGGGTGGGGAGACCCAGTACTTC. Protein product: CASSIDSGGGETQYF.

As concerns this clonotype: It may be a read error: a sequence one base away is much more abundant. V usage is TRBV7-2 and J usage is TRBJ2-1; TRBD2 aligns across 8 bases. The length of the CDR3 is 14 residues. The V gene's germline CDR1 is SGHTA and CDR2 FQGNSA. The CDR3 DNA is TGTGCCAGCAGCTTGGCGGGGGGTTACAATGGGCAGTTCTTC. As protein: CASSLAGGYNGQFF.

The V gene is TRBV7-2, the J gene TRBJ2-3; D is perhaps TRBD1 or TRBD2 (5 bases each). Germline V gene lookup returns CDR1 SGHTA and CDR2 FQGNSA. CDR3 length equals 15 residues. The germline V and J ends were trimmed by 1 base and 3 bases, with 11 bases remaining between them. This CDR3 is CASSLVAGRTDTQYF. The CDR3 DNA reads as TGTGCCAGCAGCTTAGTCGCAGGGAGAACAGATACGCAGTATTTT.

A word on this clonotype: This clone may be a read error of a much larger clone one base away. The rearrangement joins TRBV3-1 to TRBJ2-3, with 15 bases matching TRBD2. CDR1 is LGHDT, CDR2 YNNKEL, per germline (reference sequence). The CDR3 length is 19 residues. The CDR3 bases are TGTGCCAGCAGCCAAGACACTTGGACTAGCGGGGGGGCTACAGATATGCAGTATTTT. Translating it yields CASSQDTWTSGGATDMQYF.

With respect to this clonotype: This clone may be a read error of a much larger clone one base away. The chain recombines TRBV18 with TRBJ2-7; maybe TRBD1 (5 bases). The J call is uncertain, as TRBJ2-5 better fits the DNA end. The CDR3 runs 16 residues. The V gene's germline CDR1 is KGHSH and CDR2 LQKENI. CDR3 amino acids: CASPPSIWQGRETQYF. The CDR3 bases are TGTGCCAGCCCACCATCCATATGGCAGGGTCGAGAGACCCAGTACTTC.

This clonotype has ten or more counts. J is TRBJ2-1 and V is TRBV11-2, with 8 positions matching TRBD2. Trimming cost V 4 bases and J 2 bases; bases outside gene matches: 10. Germline V CDR1 and CDR2: SGHAT, FQNNGV. The CDR3 has 17 residues. The CDR3 spells CASSSIAERGTYNEQFF. Written as DNA, the CDR3 is TGTGCCAGCAGCTCCATCGCCGAGCGGGGGACCTACAATGAGCAGTTCTTC.

The rearrangement joins TRBV7-9 to TRBJ2-5; TRBD2 matches at 11 bases. Germline CDR1 and CDR2: SEHNR and FQNEAQ (reference sequence). With V trimmed by 3 bases and J by 11 bases, 8 bases remained unmatched. There are 14 residues in the CDR3. In DNA, the CDR3 is TGTGCCAGCAGCTTTAGCGGGAGGGCGAATGAGCAGTACTTC. This gives the protein CASSFSGRANEQYF.

The rearrangement uses TRBV7-6 and TRBJ1-1, with D possibly matching TRBD1 (5 bases). V dropped 5 bases and J dropped 5 bases, with 18 bases sitting between them. The germline V gene encodes CDR1 SGHVS and CDR2 FNYEAQ. This CDR3 is built from 15 residues. CDR3 bases: TGTGCCAGCAGCCCGGGGCTGGGTAAGAAGACTGAAGCTTTCTTT. It yields the protein CASSPGLGKKTEAFF.

The table lists this clonotype with many counts. V and J are TRBV6-5 and TRBJ1-1; unclear D gene. CDR3 size: 15 residues. The germline V gene encodes CDR1 MNHEY and CDR2 SVGAGI. V dropped 5 bases and J dropped 1 base, with 14 bases sitting between them. The CDR3 region is CASSKGRERNTEAFF. The DNA of the CDR3 is TGTGCCAGCAGTAAAGGCCGGGAACGGAACACTGAAGCTTTCTTT.

The table lists this clonotype with many counts. The J gene is TRBJ2-1, the V gene TRBV2, with D perhaps assigned TRBD1 or TRBD2 (5 bases each). V lost 3 bases and J lost 3, with 15 bases in between. The V gene's germline CDR1 is SNHLY and CDR2 FYNNEI. The CDR3 has 16 residues. CDR3 sequence: CASSDSRDGVYNEQFF. CDR3 coding DNA: TGTGCCAGCAGTGATTCCCGGGACGGAGTCTACAATGAGCAGTTCTTC.

The rearrangement uses TRBV3-1 and TRBJ2-1, with 7 bases identical to TRBD2. Germline trimming cut 4 bases from V and 9 bases from J; bases unmatched to any gene: 6. CDR1 and CDR2 from the germline V gene are LGHDT and YNNKEL (reference sequence). The CDR3 sequence is 13 residues long. CDR3 nucleotides: TGTGCCAGCAGCCCCATAGCGGGTCGTGAGCAGTTCTTC. Amino acid sequence: CASSPIAGREQFF.

As for this clonotype: A much more abundant neighbour one base away suggests this may be a read error. V usage is TRBV14 and J usage is TRBJ2-1; D remains unclear. Per germline, CDR1 SGHDN and CDR2 FVKESK. CDR3 length: 14 residues. The CDR3 coding sequence is TGTGCCGGCAGCCCTCTCCCGGGCTACAATGAGCAGTTCTTC. This codes for CAGSPLPGYNEQFF.

Notes on this clonotype: This may be a read error: a much more frequent sequence differs by one nucleotide. This chain connects TRBV28 to TRBJ1-2; a weak D match, TRBD1 (6 bases). Germline V gene data show CDR1 as MDHEN and CDR2 as SYDVKM. The CDR3 runs 11 residues. The CDR3 DNA reads TGTGTCAGCAACCAGGGGTCCGGCTACACCTTC. Protein sequence: CVSNQGSGYTF.

This clonotype appeared once. This clone may be a read error of a much larger clone one base away. The genes are TRBV9 and TRBJ2-5; D assignment may be TRBD1 or TRBD2 (7 bases each). The CDR3 is 15 residues long. Trimming stripped 7 bases from V and 2 bases from J, with 18 bases between. Germline lookup yields CDR1 SGDLS and CDR2 YYNGEE. The CDR3 protein is CASGEGASGQETQYF. The CDR3 DNA sequence: TGTGCCAGCGGGGAGGGGGCTAGCGGACAAGAGACCCAGTACTTC.

This clonotype was seen a single time. This could be a read error, since a much larger clone is one nucleotide away. The chain is built from TRBV12-3 or TRBV12-4 and TRBJ2-3, with TRBD1 matching over 9 bases. This CDR3 comprises 16 residues. The CDR3 DNA reads as TGTGCCAGCAGTTACAGACAGGGGGTAGGCACAGATGCGCAGTATTTT. It codes for CASSYRQGVGTDAQYF.

This clonotype was seen a handful of times. V and J are TRBV25-1 and TRBJ1-1; perhaps TRBD1 as D (6 bases). The V end was cut by 7 bases, the J end by 0 bases, with 12 bases between. This CDR3 has 14 amino acids. Germline V gene sequence: CDR1 MGHDK, CDR2 SYGVNS. The CDR3 loop reads CASTKTGVNTEAFF. Written as DNA, the CDR3 is TGTGCCAGCACCAAGACAGGTGTGAACACTGAAGCTTTCTTT.

The sample holds many counts of this clonotype. V usage is TRBV5-6 and J usage is TRBJ2-1; no definite D call. Per the germline V gene, CDR1 is SGHDT and CDR2 is YYEEEE. Trimming pared 0 bases from V and 0 bases from J, leaving 4 bases between. The CDR3 length is 14 residues. CDR3 DNA sequence: TGTGCCAGCAGCTTGGGCCTCTCCTACAATGAGCAGTTCTTC. It specifies CASSLGLSYNEQFF.

The chain carries TRBV7-2 and TRBJ2-7, with D perhaps matching TRBD1 (5 bases). V shed 6 bases and J shed 2 bases, with 8 bases lying between them. CDR1 and CDR2 (germline): SGHTA, FQGNSA. The length of the CDR3 is 12 residues. The DNA for the CDR3 is TGTGCCAGCAGGGACAACGCCTACGAGCAGTACTTC. This sequence encodes CASRDNAYEQYF.

This clonotype was seen ten or more times. The chain joins TRBV24-1 to TRBJ2-1; TRBD1 might be the D (5 bases). CDR3 length: 16 residues. Germline CDR1 and CDR2: KGHDR and SFDVKD. The V and J ends lost 5 bases and 0 bases respectively, with 13 bases between them. The CDR3 bases are TGTGCCACCAGTGGCCTACAGGCAAGCTCCTACAATGAGCAGTTCTTC. Protein: CATSGLQASSYNEQFF.